The TCR beta chain under discussion was sequenced for a study of T cell responses to AZD1222 COVID-19 vaccine. Study conclusions and caveats: As reported, nearly half of all spike-specific TCRs target variant regions that are unmutated. Donors were largely white British and mainly female; clonal diversity was possibly underestimated.

Germline assignment: CDR1 SGHRS and CDR2 YFSETQ. Trimming cost V 4 bases and J 6 bases; bases outside gene matches: 6. This CDR3 has 14 residues. To note about this clone: Its antigen is still unknown.

Sequencing used immunoSEQ multiplex PCR; TCRdb keeps in-frame clones, though not all of them. The sample has approximately 150,000 clones, 75% to 90% seen once. Material: peripheral blood, obtained on day 0 of AZD1222 vaccination. The clonotype originates from an adult in good health. The chain is built from TRBV5-1 and TRBJ2-1; 8 bases match TRBD1. CDR3 sequence: CASSPQGAPNEQFF. The CDR3 DNA sequence: TGCGCCAGCAGCCCCCAGGGGGCCCCCAATGAGCAGTTCTTC.